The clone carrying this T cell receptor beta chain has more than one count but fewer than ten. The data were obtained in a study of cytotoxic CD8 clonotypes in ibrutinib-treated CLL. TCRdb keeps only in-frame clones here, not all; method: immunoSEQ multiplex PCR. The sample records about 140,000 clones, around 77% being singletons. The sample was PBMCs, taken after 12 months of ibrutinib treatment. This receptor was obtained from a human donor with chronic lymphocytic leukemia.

In DNA, the CDR3 is TGTGCCAGCAGTTGGGGGCCGAACACCGGGGAGCTGTTTTTT. It is translated as CASSWGPNTGELFF. The genes are TRBV27 and TRBJ2-2; possible D gene TRBD1, 6 bases. Deletions cut 4 bases from V and 0 bases from J, with 6 bases between. The germline V gene encodes CDR1 MNHEY and CDR2 SMNVEV (reference sequence). The CDR3 is 14 amino acids.